The 31 T cell receptor beta chains in this list originate from one sample, sequenced in a study of blood T cell repertoires in COVID-19. Clones were read by immunoSEQ multiplex PCR, and TCRdb kept only the in-frame ones, dropping some. The sample records about 58,000 clones, 75% to 90% being singletons. Sequencing was done on a sample of peripheral blood. The receptors were gathered from a woman in her seventies with active COVID-19.

The chain is built from TRBV6-6 and TRBJ1-2; 9 bases are shared with TRBD1. The CDR3 has 15 residues. The J segment lost 4 bases and the V segment lost 6 bases, leaving 9 bases of the junction unmatched. CDR1 is MNHNY, CDR2 SVGAGI, per germline (reference sequence). CDR3 DNA: TGTGCCAGCAGGGACGAGGGACAGGGCTCCTATGGCTACACCTTC. Its protein product is CASRDEGQGSYGYTF.

A remark on this clone: Other nucleotide sequences in the sample specify the same CDR3. The chain recombines TRBV9 with TRBJ2-2, with 10 bases fitting TRBD2. This CDR3 has 15 amino acids. V lost 1 base to trimming and J lost 4 bases; unmatched junction nucleotides: 1. Germline loops: CDR1 SGDLS, CDR2 YYNGEE. The CDR3 sequence: CASSVLAGGTGELFF. The CDR3 nucleotides read TGTGCCAGCAGCGTATTAGCGGGAGGCACCGGGGAGCTGTTTTTT.

The chain employs TRBV27 and TRBJ2-1, with TRBD2 identical over 7 bases. V lost 3 bases and J lost 5; bases outside the gene matches: 10. This CDR3 has 16 residues. Germline V gene data show CDR1 as MNHEY and CDR2 as SMNVEV (reference sequence). This chain's CDR3 is CASSFSGGSIDNEQFF. The CDR3 DNA reads TGTGCCAGCAGTTTTTCGGGCGGGAGTATCGACAATGAGCAGTTCTTC.

V is TRBV5-4 and J is TRBJ2-2, with 8 bases lining up with TRBD2. The CDR3 totals 16 residues. CDR1 is SGHNT, CDR2 YYREEE, per germline (reference sequence). Trimming removed 4 bases from V and 1 base from J; junction bases left unmatched: 6. The CDR3 here is CASSPGTRKNTGELFF. CDR3 nucleotide sequence: TGTGCCAGCAGCCCGGGGACTAGAAAGAACACCGGGGAGCTGTTTTTT.

This chain links TRBV12-3 or TRBV12-4 with TRBJ2-5; 9 bases line up with TRBD2. CDR3 size: 13 residues. This CDR3 is CATAGGAKETQYF. In DNA, the CDR3 is TGTGCAACCGCGGGGGGGGCTAAAGAGACCCAGTACTTC.

V and J are TRBV12-3 or TRBV12-4 and TRBJ1-1; D uncertain. CDR3 length: 12 residues. V was clipped by 3 bases and J by 6 bases, with 8 bases between them. The CDR3 DNA follows: TGTGCCAGCAGTTTTAGAGGGCCTGAAGCTTTCTTT. Protein sequence: CASSFRGPEAFF.

The chain carries TRBV19 and TRBJ2-1; TRBD2 might be the D (6 bases). Germline CDR1 reads LNHDA; CDR2 reads SQIVND (reference sequence). V lost 3 bases, J lost 5 bases, and 11 bases lay in between. The CDR3 is 14 amino acids. CDR3: CASSMSAGNNEQFF. CDR3 nucleotide sequence: TGTGCCAGTAGTATGAGTGCGGGAAACAATGAGCAGTTCTTC.

This chain uses TRBV21-1 with TRBJ1-1. TRBV21-1 is labeled a pseudogene. There are 15 residues in the CDR3. The CDR3 coding sequence is TGTGCCAGCAGCAAAGCCCAGGCGGAGGGGACTGAAGCTTTCTTT. It specifies CASSKAQAEGTEAFF.

The chain carries TRBV4-1 and TRBJ1-4; 7 bases align to TRBD1. The CDR3 is 15 amino acids. The germline CDR1 and CDR2 sequences are MGHRA and YSYEKL. V shed 1 base and J 8 bases; nucleotides not matched to a gene: 7. CDR3 residues: CASSQVGTAREKLFF. The DNA for the CDR3 is TGCGCCAGCAGCCAAGTAGGGACAGCTAGAGAAAAACTGTTTTTT.

The chain links TRBV3-1 (or the pseudogene TRBV3-2) to TRBJ2-5; the match to TRBD2 covers 9 bases. CDR3 size: 17 residues. Germline V gene lookup returns CDR1 LGHDT and CDR2 YNNKEL (reference sequence). V trimming: 1 base; J trimming: 5 bases; junction bases outside the gene matches: 11. The CDR3 coding sequence is TGTGCCAGCAGCCAAGTCGGTAGCGGGAGTTTAGGTGAGACCCAGTACTTC. Protein sequence: CASSQVGSGSLGETQYF.

V gene TRBV13 combines with J gene TRBJ2-7; 11 bases line up with TRBD2. V trimming: 4 bases; J trimming: 1 base; junction bases outside the gene matches: 3. Germline lookup yields CDR1 PRHDT and CDR2 FYEKMQ (reference sequence). The CDR3 runs to 15 residues. CDR3 protein: CASSSRTSGSYEQYF. The CDR3, as DNA: TGTGCCAGCAGCTCCCGGACTAGCGGGTCCTACGAGCAGTACTTC. The entire variable domain, with the rest obtained from reference TRBV13 and TRBJ2-7, is as follows: AAGVIQSPRHLIKEKRETATLKCYPIPRHDTVYWYQQGPGQDPQFLISFYEKMQSDKGSIPDRFSAQQFSDYHSELNMSSLELGDSALYFCASSSRTSGSYEQYFGPGTRLTVT.

The chain recombines TRBV5-1 with TRBJ2-7; 12 nucleotides align to TRBD1. Per germline, CDR1 SGHRS and CDR2 YFSETQ. The CDR3 sequence is 17 residues long. Germline trimming cut 6 bases from V and 7 bases from J; bases unmatched to any gene: 17. CDR3 loop: CASTPGQGALRLGEQYF. As DNA, the CDR3 is TGCGCCAGCACTCCGGGACAGGGGGCGCTCAGACTGGGAGAGCAGTACTTC.

The gene calls are TRBV27 and TRBJ2-1; 15 bases align to TRBD2. Trimming at V came to 5 bases and at J to 3 bases, leaving 5 bases not matched to a gene. The CDR3 runs 17 residues. Per the germline V gene, CDR1 is MNHEY and CDR2 is SMNVEV (reference sequence). CDR3 DNA: TGTGCCAGCAGTCCCCGGACTAGCGGGAGGGGCTACAATGAGCAGTTCTTC. Its protein product is CASSPRTSGRGYNEQFF.

This clone showed up just a few times. The J gene is TRBJ2-3, the V gene TRBV6-1; TRBD2 matches at 8 bases. The length of the CDR3 is 17 residues. Germline V gives CDR1 MNHNS, CDR2 SASEGT. V was clipped by 3 bases and J by 5 bases; unmatched bases: 13. CDR3 coding DNA: TGTGCCAGCAGTGATAGAGGGGCAGCGGGAGTTGGAGATACGCAGTATTTT. As protein: CASSDRGAAGVGDTQYF.

The chain has TRBV19 and TRBJ2-1; 14 nucleotides align to TRBD2. Germline lookup yields CDR1 LNHDA and CDR2 SQIVND (reference sequence). Trimming at V came to 7 bases and at J to 5 bases, leaving 13 bases not matched to a gene. This CDR3 has 18 amino acids. The CDR3 DNA reads as TGTGCCAGTAACCAGGGACTAGCGGGAGCGGCGGGGCACAATGAGCAGTTCTTC. As protein: CASNQGLAGAAGHNEQFF. The full variable domain, in which reference TRBV19 and TRBJ2-1 provide the parts outside the CDR3, is DGGITQSPKYLFRKEGQNVTLSCEQNLNHDAMYWYRQDPGQGLRLIYYSQIVNDFQKGDIAEGYSVSREKKESFPLTVTSAQKNPTAFYLCASNQGLAGAAGHNEQFFGPGTRLTVL.

The chain recombines TRBV7-3 with TRBJ2-2; 7 nucleotides agree with TRBD2. With V trimmed by 1 base and J by 0 bases, 5 bases remained unmatched. In germline, CDR1 is SGHTA, CDR2 FQGTGA. The CDR3 is made up of 17 amino acids. Here the CDR3 DNA reads TGTGCCAGCAGCTTAAGAACGAGCGGGACGAACACCGGGGAGCTGTTTTTT. This gives the protein CASSLRTSGTNTGELFF.

The rearrangement links TRBV6-5 to TRBJ1-2; TRBD1 agrees at 7 bases. Trimming cost V 3 bases and J 4 bases; bases outside gene matches: 8. CDR1 and CDR2 from the germline V gene are MNHEY and SVGAGI. This CDR3 is built from 15 residues. The CDR3 sequence is CASSYTGQSGYGYTF. DNA for the CDR3: TGTGCCAGCAGTTATACGGGACAGTCGGGCTATGGCTACACCTTC.

The chain is built from TRBV2 and TRBJ1-6; a weak D match, TRBD1 (6 bases). The CDR3 sequence is 14 residues long. CDR1 is SNHLY and CDR2 is FYNNEI in the germline V gene. V was pared by 2 bases and J by 6 bases, with 8 bases between. CDR3 residues: CASSELRGNSPLHF. In nucleotides, the CDR3 is TGTGCCAGCAGTGAACTCAGGGGTAATTCACCCCTCCACTTT.

The rearrangement joins TRBV20-1 to TRBJ2-7; D is uncertain. V gave up 6 bases and J gave up 2 bases, with 5 bases separating them. Per the germline V gene, CDR1 is DFQATT and CDR2 is SNEGSKA (reference sequence). This CDR3 is 10 amino acids long. CDR3 nucleotide sequence: TGCAGTGCCCTAACCTACGAGCAGTACTTC. Encoded protein: CSALTYEQYF.

V is TRBV7-6 and J is TRBJ2-7; possibly TRBD1 for D (5 bases). The CDR3 is 14 residues long. The V end lost 2 bases, the J end lost 4 bases, and 12 bases lay between the germline ends. Germline V lookup: CDR1 SGHVS, CDR2 FNYEAQ. Here the CDR3 reads CASSLISAGYEQYF. CDR3 bases: TGTGCCAGCAGCTTAATTTCGGCAGGGTACGAGCAGTACTTC.

This clone was recorded only once. This chain joins TRBV18 and TRBJ2-7; tentative D call: TRBD2 (6 bases). There are 15 residues in the CDR3. CDR1 is KGHSH, CDR2 LQKENI, per germline. V was clipped by 10 bases and J by 0 bases, with 19 bases between them. The CDR3 is CANSPSGGASYEQYF. CDR3 DNA: TGTGCCAACTCTCCCTCGGGCGGGGCCTCCTACGAGCAGTACTTC.

The rearrangement uses TRBV11-2 and TRBJ2-2, with TRBD2 identical over 8 bases. V shed 1 base and J 7 bases; nucleotides not matched to a gene: 2. Germline lookup yields CDR1 SGHAT and CDR2 FQNNGV. CDR3 length: 14 residues. CDR3 coding DNA: TGTGCCAGCAGCTTAGGACTAGCGCACGGGGAGCTGTTTTTT. It specifies CASSLGLAHGELFF.

The rearrangement uses TRBV4-2 and TRBJ2-3, with 7 bases fitting TRBD2. Per germline, CDR1 LGHNA and CDR2 YNFKEQ. Trimming cost V 0 bases and J 2 bases; bases outside gene matches: 8. This CDR3 is 17 amino acids long. The CDR3 sequence: CASSQDGERGYTDTQYF. CDR3 in DNA: TGTGCCAGCAGCCAAGATGGCGAGCGGGGCTACACAGATACGCAGTATTTT.

Only a few counts were recorded for this clone. The chain uses TRBV24-1 and TRBJ2-3; TRBD2 aligns across 10 bases. Per germline, CDR1 KGHDR and CDR2 SFDVKD. CDR3 length: 17 residues. V lost 0 bases to trimming and J lost 4 bases; unmatched junction nucleotides: 6. The CDR3: CATSDLRLAGDPDTQYF. In DNA, the CDR3 is TGTGCCACCAGTGATTTGCGGCTAGCGGGAGATCCAGATACGCAGTATTTT.

The V call is TRBV19, the J call TRBJ1-1, with 11 bases aligning to TRBD1. The length of the CDR3 is 15 residues. V lost 5 bases to trimming and J lost 8 bases; unmatched junction nucleotides: 10. CDR1 and CDR2 from the germline V gene are LNHDA and SQIVND (reference sequence). CDR3 sequence: CASSPRDRGTEEAFF. The CDR3 DNA sequence: TGTGCCAGTAGTCCCCGGGACAGGGGGACTGAAGAAGCTTTCTTT.

The chain joins TRBV18 to TRBJ1-2; TRBD1 agrees at 9 bases. This CDR3 has 16 residues. Germline CDR1 is KGHSH and CDR2 is LQKENI. The V gene end was trimmed by 4 bases and the J gene end by 7 bases; junction bases not matched to a gene: 13. CDR3 DNA sequence: TGTGCCAGCTCACGAGACTCACTGACAGGGGGACGTGGCTACACCTTC. The encoded protein is CASSRDSLTGGRGYTF.

The chain uses TRBV11-2 and TRBJ2-5; D unresolved. Per the germline V gene, CDR1 is SGHAT and CDR2 is FQNNGV. The CDR3 consists of 14 residues. V was cut by 5 bases and J by 0 bases, with 10 bases left in between. The CDR3 nucleotides read TGTGCCAGCAGCCCCACCCAGTACCAAGAGACCCAGTACTTC. Amino acids: CASSPTQYQETQYF.

The chain employs TRBV28 and TRBJ2-5; TRBD2 matches 15 bases. Germline CDR1 and CDR2: MDHEN and SYDVKM. The CDR3 length is 16 residues. V was pared by 7 bases and J by 5 bases, with 8 bases of the junction left unmatched. Here the CDR3 reads CASTAAGLAGGETQYF. In nucleotides, the CDR3 is TGTGCCAGCACTGCAGCGGGACTAGCGGGAGGCGAGACCCAGTACTTC. Full variable domain (remainder filled in from reference TRBV28 and TRBJ2-5): DVKVTQSSRYLVKRTGEKVFLECVQDMDHENMFWYRQDPGLGLRLIYFSYDVKMKEKGDIPEGYSVSREKKERFSLILESASTNQTSMYLCASTAAGLAGGETQYFGPGTRLLVL.

The chain uses TRBV28 and TRBJ2-3, with a weak D call TRBD2 (5 bases). CDR3 length equals 16 residues. V lost 6 bases and J lost 0, with 16 bases in between. The germline V gene encodes CDR1 MDHEN and CDR2 SYDVKM. The CDR3 sequence: CASSPLGWESTDTQYF. The CDR3 nucleotides read TGTGCCAGCAGCCCTCTAGGGTGGGAGAGCACAGATACGCAGTATTTT. Using reference TRBV28 and TRBJ2-3 for the parts outside the CDR3, the full variable domain is DVKVTQSSRYLVKRTGEKVFLECVQDMDHENMFWYRQDPGLGLRLIYFSYDVKMKEKGDIPEGYSVSREKKERFSLILESASTNQTSMYLCASSPLGWESTDTQYFGPGTRLTVL.

CDR3 amino acids: CASSQNSNQPQHF. The CDR3 bases are TGTGCCAGCAGTCAGAATAGCAATCAGCCCCAGCATTTT. The rearrangement uses TRBV28 and TRBJ1-5; D uncertain. Germline lookup yields CDR1 MDHEN and CDR2 SYDVKM. This CDR3 is built from 13 residues. The V end lost 5 bases, the J end lost 0 bases, and 5 bases lay between the germline ends.

The rearrangement uses TRBV7-9 and TRBJ2-5; tentatively, D is TRBD2 (7 bases). The CDR3 length is 14 residues. The V end was cut by 3 bases, the J end by 5 bases, with 13 bases between. Germline V gene sequence: CDR1 SEHNR, CDR2 FQNEAQ (reference sequence). CDR3 region: CASSFTGGGETQYF. In nucleotides, the CDR3 is TGTGCCAGCAGCTTTACGGGGGGCGGGGAGACCCAGTACTTC.